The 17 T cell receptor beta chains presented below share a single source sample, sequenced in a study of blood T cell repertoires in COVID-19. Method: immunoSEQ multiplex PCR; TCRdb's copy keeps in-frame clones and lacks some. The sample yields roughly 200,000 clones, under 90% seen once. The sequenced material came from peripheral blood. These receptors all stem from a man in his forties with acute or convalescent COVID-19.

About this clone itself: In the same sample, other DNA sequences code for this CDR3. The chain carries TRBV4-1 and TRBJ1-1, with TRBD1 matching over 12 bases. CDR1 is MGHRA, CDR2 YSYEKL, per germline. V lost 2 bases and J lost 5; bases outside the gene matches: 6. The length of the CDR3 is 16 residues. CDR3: CASSQLGGQGATEAFF. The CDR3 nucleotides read TGCGCCAGCAGCCAATTGGGGGGACAGGGGGCAACTGAAGCTTTCTTT.

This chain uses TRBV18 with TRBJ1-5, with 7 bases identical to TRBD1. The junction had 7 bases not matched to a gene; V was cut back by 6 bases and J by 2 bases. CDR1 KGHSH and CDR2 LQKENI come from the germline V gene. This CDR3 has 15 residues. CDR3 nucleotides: TGTGCCAGCTCCCCCGTTACAGGGGGCAATCAGCCCCAGCATTTT. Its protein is CASSPVTGGNQPQHF.

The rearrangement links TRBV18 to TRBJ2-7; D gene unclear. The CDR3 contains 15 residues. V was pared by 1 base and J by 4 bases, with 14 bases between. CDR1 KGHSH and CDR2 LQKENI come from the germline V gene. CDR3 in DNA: TGTGCCAGCTCACCACTGGAGTGGGTCGGGTACGAGCAGTACTTC. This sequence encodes CASSPLEWVGYEQYF. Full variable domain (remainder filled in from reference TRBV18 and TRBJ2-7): NAGVMQNPRHLVRRRGQEARLRCSPMKGHSHVYWYRQLPEEGLKFMVYLQKENIIDESGMPKERFSAEFPKEGPSILRIQQVVRGDSAAYFCASSPLEWVGYEQYFGPGTRLTVT.

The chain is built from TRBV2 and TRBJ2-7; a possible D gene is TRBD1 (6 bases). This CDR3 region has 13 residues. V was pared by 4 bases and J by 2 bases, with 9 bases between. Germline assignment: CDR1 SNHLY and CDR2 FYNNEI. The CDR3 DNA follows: TGTGCCAGCAGTGGACAGGAGGCCTACGAGCAGTACTTC. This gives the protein CASSGQEAYEQYF.

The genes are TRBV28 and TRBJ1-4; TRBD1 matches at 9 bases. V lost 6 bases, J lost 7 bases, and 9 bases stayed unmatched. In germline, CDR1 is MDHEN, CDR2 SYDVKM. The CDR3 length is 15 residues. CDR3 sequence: CASRKQGALGEKLFF. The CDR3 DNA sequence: TGTGCCAGCAGGAAACAGGGGGCGCTGGGTGAAAAACTGTTTTTT. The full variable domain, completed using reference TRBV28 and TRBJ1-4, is DVKVTQSSRYLVKRTGEKVFLECVQDMDHENMFWYRQDPGLGLRLIYFSYDVKMKEKGDIPEGYSVSREKKERFSLILESASTNQTSMYLCASRKQGALGEKLFFGSGTQLSVL.

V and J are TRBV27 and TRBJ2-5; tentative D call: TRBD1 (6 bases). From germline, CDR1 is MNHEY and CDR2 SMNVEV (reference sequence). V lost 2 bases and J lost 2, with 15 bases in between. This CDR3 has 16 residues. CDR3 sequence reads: CASSLGQLGIQETQYF. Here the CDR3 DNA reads TGTGCCAGCAGTTTAGGACAGTTAGGTATACAAGAGACCCAGTACTTC.

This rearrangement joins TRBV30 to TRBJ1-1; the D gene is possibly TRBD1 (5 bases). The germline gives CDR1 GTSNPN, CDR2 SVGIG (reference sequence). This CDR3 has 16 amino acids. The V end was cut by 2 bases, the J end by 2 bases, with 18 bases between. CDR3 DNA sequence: TGTGCCTGGAGTAGGGGCGGAATAGGGTTTAACACTGAAGCTTTCTTT. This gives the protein CAWSRGGIGFNTEAFF.

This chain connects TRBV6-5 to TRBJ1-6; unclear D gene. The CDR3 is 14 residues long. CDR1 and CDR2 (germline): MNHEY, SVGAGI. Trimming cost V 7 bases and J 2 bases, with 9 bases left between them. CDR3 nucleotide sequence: TGTGCCAGCAAGGAGGGAACCTATAATTCACCCCTCCACTTT. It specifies CASKEGTYNSPLHF.

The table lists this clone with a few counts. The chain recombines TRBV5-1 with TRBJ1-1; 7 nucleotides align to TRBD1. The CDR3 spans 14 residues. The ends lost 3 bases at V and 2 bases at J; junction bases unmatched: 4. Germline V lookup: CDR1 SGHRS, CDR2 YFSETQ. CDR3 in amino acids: CASSWTGLNTEAFF. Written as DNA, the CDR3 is TGCGCCAGCAGCTGGACAGGCCTCAACACTGAAGCTTTCTTT.

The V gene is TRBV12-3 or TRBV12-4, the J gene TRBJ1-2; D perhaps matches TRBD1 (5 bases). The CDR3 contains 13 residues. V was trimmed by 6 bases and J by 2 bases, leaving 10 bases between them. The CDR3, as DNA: TGTGCCAGCAGCCCCCCAGGGAACTATGGCTACACCTTC. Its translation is CASSPPGNYGYTF.

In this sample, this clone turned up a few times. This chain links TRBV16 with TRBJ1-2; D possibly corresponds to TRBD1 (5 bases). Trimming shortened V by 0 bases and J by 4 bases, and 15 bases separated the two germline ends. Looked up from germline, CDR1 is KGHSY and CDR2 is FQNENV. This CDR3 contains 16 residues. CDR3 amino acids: CASSQSNVGGAYGYTF. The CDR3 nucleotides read TGTGCCAGCAGCCAATCTAATGTGGGGGGAGCCTATGGCTACACCTTC. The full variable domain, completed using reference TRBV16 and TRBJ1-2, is GEEVAQTPKHLVRGEGQKAKLYCAPIKGHSYVFWYQQVLKNEFKFLISFQNENVFDETGMPKERFSAKCLPNSPCSLEIQATKLEDSAVYFCASSQSNVGGAYGYTFGSGTRLTVV.

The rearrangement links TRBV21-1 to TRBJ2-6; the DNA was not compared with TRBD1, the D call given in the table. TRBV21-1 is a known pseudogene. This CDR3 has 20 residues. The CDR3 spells CASSKLSLTGTSSGANVLTF. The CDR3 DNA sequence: TGTGCCAGCAGCAAACTAAGCTTGACCGGGACAAGCTCTGGGGCCAACGTCCTGACTTTC.

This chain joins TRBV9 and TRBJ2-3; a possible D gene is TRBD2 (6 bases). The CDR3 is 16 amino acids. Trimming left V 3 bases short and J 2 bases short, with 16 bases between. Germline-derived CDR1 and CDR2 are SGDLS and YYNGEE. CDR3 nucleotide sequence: TGTGCCAGCAGCGCCGGGACTCCGAATCCCACAGATACGCAGTATTTT. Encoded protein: CASSAGTPNPTDTQYF.

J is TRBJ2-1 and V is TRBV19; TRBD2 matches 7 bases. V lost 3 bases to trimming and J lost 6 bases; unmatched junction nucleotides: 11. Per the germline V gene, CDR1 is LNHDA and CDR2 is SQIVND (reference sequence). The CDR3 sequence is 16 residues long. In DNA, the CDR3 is TGTGCCAGTAGTATTTGGGGGGGTAAGGTTTCCAATGAGCAGTTCTTC. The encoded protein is CASSIWGGKVSNEQFF. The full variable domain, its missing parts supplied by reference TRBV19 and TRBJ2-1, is DGGITQSPKYLFRKEGQNVTLSCEQNLNHDAMYWYRQDPGQGLRLIYYSQIVNDFQKGDIAEGYSVSREKKESFPLTVTSAQKNPTAFYLCASSIWGGKVSNEQFFGPGTRLTVL.

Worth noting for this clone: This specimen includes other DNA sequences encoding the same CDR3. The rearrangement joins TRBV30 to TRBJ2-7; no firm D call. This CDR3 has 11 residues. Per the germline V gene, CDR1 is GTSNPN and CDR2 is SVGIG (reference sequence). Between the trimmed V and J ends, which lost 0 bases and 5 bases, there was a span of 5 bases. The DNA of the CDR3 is TGTGCCTGGAGTGTACTGAACGAGCAGTACTTC. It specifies CAWSVLNEQYF.

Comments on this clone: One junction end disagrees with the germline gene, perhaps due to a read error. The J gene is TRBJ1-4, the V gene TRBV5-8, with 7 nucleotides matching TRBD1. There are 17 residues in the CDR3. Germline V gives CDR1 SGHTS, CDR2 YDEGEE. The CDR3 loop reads CASSLGDRPRGLGKLFF. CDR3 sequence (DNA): TGTGCCAGCAGTTTGGGGGACAGACCCCGGGGGCTTGGAAAACTGTTTTTT.

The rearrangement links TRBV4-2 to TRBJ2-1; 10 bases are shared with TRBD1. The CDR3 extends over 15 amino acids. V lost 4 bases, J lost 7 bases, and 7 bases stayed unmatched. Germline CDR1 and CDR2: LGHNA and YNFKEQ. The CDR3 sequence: CASSLAGTGVNEQFF. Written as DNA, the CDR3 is TGTGCCAGCAGCCTTGCCGGGACAGGGGTGAATGAGCAGTTCTTC.